The clone carrying this T cell receptor (beta chain) was observed a single time. These data are taken from a study of blood T cell repertoires in COVID-19. At the level of the study: Samples came from the United States, Italy and Spain, spanning acute and convalescent COVID-19.

The assay was immunoSEQ multiplex PCR, and TCRdb's table has in-frame clones only and misses some. This sample carries around 84,000 clones, around 90% of them seen once, and the ten largest clones take 4.6%. This receptor was obtained from a man aged 50-59 years with active COVID-19. Sequenced input: peripheral blood.

CDR3 residues: CASSLARTGYNEQFF. As DNA, the CDR3 is TGTGCCAGCAGCTTGGCCAGGACAGGATACAATGAGCAGTTCTTC. V usage is TRBV5-4 and J usage is TRBJ2-1, with 7 bases matching TRBD1. This CDR3 contains 15 residues. Germline V gene data show CDR1 as SGHNT and CDR2 as YYREEE (reference sequence). The V gene end was trimmed by 0 bases and the J gene end by 4 bases; junction bases not matched to a gene: 4.